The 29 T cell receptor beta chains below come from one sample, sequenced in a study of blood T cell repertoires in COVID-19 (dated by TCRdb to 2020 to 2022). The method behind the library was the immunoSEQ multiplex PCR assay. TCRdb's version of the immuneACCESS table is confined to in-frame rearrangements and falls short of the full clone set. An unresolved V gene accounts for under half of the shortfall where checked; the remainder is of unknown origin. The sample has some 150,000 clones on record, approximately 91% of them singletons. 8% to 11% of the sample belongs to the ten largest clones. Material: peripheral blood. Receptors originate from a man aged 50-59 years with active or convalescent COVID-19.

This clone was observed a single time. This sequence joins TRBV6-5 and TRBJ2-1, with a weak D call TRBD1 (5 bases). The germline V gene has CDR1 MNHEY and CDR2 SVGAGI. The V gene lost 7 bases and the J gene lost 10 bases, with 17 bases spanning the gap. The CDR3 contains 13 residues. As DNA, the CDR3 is TGTGCCAGCAAGGGGCTTGGGGCCTGGGAGCAGTTCTTC. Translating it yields CASKGLGAWEQFF.

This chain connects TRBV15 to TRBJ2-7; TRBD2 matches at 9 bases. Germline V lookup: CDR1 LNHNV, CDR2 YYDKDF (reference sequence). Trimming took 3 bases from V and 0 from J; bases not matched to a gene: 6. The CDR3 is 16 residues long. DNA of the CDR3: TGTGCCACCAGCAGCACCAGGACTAGCGTCTCCTACGAGCAGTACTTC. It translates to CATSSTRTSVSYEQYF.

CDR3 sequence reads: CASSVVDSRAYEQYF. The CDR3 nucleotides are TGTGCCAGCAGCGTAGTCGACAGCCGAGCCTACGAGCAGTACTTC. The chain carries TRBV9 and TRBJ2-7; D might be TRBD1 (5 bases). The germline V and J ends were trimmed by 0 bases and 2 bases, with 12 bases remaining between them. CDR3 length: 15 residues. Germline CDR1 SGDLS, CDR2 YYNGEE.

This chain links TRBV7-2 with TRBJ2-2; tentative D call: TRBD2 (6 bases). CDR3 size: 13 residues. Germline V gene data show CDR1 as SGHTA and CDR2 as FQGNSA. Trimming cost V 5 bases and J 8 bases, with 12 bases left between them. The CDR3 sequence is CASSLGLPGELFF. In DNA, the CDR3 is TGTGCCAGCAGCCTGGGACTCCCAGGGGAGCTGTTTTTT.

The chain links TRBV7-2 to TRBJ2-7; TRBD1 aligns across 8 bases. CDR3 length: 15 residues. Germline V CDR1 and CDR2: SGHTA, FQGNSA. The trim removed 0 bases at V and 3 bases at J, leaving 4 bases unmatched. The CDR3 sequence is CASSLAPGGDYEQYF. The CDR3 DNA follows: TGTGCCAGCAGCTTAGCGCCAGGGGGCGACTACGAGCAGTACTTC.

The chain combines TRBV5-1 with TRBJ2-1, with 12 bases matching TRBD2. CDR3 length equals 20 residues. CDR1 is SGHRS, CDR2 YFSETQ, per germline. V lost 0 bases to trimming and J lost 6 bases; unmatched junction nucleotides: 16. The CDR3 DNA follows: TGCGCCAGCAGCTTGGCAGCCACGACTAGCGGGAGTGGATTTGGCAATGAGCAGTTCTTC. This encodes CASSLAATTSGSGFGNEQFF.

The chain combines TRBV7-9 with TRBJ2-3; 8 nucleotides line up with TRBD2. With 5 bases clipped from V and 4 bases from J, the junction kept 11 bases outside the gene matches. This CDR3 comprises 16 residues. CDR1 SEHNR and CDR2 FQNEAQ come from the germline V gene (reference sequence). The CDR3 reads CASSAYSGEVADTQYF. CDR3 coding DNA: TGTGCCAGCAGCGCCTATAGCGGGGAAGTGGCAGATACGCAGTATTTT.

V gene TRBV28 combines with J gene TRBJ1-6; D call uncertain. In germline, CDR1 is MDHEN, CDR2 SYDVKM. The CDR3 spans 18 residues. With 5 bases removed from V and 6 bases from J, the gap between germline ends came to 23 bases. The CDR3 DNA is TGTGCCAGCAGTCCACCGGAGATTTTGGGGAGAAGTAATTCACCCCTCCACTTT. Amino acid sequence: CASSPPEILGRSNSPLHF.

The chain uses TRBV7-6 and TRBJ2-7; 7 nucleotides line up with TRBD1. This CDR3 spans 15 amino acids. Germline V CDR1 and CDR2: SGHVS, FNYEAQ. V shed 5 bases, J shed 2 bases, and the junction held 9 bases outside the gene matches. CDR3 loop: CASSGPGQQAYEQYF. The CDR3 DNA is TGTGCCAGCAGCGGGCCGGGACAGCAAGCCTACGAGCAGTACTTC.

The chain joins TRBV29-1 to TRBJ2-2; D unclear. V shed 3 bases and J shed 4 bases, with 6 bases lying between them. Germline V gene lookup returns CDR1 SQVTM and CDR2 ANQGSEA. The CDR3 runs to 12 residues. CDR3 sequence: CSVERSTGELFF. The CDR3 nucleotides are TGCAGCGTTGAGCGTTCCACCGGGGAGCTGTTTTTT.

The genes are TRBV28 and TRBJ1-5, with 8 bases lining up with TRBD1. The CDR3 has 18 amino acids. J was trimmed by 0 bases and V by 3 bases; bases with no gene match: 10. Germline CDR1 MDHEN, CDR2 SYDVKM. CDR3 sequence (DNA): TGTGCCAGCAGTTTCCGGGACAGGTTTCCTTATAGCAATCAGCCCCAGCATTTT. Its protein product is CASSFRDRFPYSNQPQHF.

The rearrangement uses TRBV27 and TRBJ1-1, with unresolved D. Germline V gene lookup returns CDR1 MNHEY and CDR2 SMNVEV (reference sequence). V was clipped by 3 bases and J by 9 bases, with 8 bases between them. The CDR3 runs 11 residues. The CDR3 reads CASSFGVKAFF. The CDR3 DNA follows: TGTGCCAGCAGTTTCGGAGTTAAAGCTTTCTTT.

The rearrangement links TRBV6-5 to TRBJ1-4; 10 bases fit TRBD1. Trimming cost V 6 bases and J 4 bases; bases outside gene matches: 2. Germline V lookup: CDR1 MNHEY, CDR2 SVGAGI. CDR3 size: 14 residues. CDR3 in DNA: TGTGCCAGCAGAGACAGGGGGCTTAATGAAAAACTGTTTTTT. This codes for CASRDRGLNEKLFF.

The CDR3 region has the DNA TGTGCCAGCTCGGTTAGGGGATCTGGGGCCAACGTCCTGACTTTC. As protein: CASSVRGSGANVLTF. The rearrangement links TRBV18 to TRBJ2-6; maybe TRBD1 (5 bases). The CDR3 length is 15 residues. Germline V lookup: CDR1 KGHSH, CDR2 LQKENI. Trimming removed 6 bases at V and 1 base at J, with 10 bases between.

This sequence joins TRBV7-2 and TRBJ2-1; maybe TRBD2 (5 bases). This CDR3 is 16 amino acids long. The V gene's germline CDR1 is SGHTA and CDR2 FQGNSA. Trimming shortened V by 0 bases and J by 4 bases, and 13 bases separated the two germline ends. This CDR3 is CASSLAGDTRYNEQFF. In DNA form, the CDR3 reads TGTGCCAGCAGCTTAGCGGGAGATACGCGGTACAATGAGCAGTTCTTC.

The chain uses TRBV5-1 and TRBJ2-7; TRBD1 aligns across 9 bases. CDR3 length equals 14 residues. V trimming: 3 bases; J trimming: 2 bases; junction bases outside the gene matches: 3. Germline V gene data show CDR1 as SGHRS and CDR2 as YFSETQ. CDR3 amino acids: CASSSDRGPYEQYF. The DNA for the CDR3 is TGCGCCAGCAGCTCGGACAGGGGACCCTACGAGCAGTACTTC.

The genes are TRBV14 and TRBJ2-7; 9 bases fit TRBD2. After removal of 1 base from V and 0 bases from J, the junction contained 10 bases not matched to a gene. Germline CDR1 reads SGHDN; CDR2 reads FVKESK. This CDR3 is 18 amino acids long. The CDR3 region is CASSQVNEAGGSSYEQYF. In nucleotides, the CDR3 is TGTGCCAGCAGCCAAGTTAATGAGGCGGGAGGGAGCTCCTACGAGCAGTACTTC.

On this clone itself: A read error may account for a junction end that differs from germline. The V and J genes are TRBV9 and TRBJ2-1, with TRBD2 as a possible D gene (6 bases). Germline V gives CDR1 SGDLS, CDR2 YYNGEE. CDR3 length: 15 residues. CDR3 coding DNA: TGTGCCAGCAGCGGGGGACTCGGTTCCTTCAATGAGCAGTTCTTC. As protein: CASSGGLGSFNEQFF.

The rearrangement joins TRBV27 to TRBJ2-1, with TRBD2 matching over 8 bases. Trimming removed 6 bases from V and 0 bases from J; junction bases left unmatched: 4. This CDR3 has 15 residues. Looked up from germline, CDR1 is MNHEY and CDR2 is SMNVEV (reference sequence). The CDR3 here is CASRGSGGSYNEQFF. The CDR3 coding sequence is TGTGCCAGCAGGGGGAGCGGGGGCTCCTACAATGAGCAGTTCTTC.

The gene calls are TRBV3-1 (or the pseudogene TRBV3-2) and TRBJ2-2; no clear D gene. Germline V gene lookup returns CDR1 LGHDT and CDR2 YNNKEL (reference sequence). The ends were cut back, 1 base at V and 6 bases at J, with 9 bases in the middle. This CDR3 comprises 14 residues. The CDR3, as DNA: TGTGCCAGCAGCCAAGTCCCCCCGGCCGGGGAGCTGTTTTTT. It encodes CASSQVPPAGELFF.

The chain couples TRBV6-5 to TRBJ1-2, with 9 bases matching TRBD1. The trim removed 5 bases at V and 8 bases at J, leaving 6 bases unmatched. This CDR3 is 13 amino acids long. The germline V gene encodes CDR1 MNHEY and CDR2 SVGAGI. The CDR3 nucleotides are TGTGCCAGCAGTCCAGGGACAGGGAGCGGCTACACCTTC. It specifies CASSPGTGSGYTF.

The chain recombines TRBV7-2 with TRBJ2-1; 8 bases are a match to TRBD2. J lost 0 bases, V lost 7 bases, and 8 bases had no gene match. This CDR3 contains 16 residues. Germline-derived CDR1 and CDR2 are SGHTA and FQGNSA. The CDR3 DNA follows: TGTGCCAGCAAACCGCTAGCGGGCGTCTCCTACAATGAGCAGTTCTTC. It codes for CASKPLAGVSYNEQFF.

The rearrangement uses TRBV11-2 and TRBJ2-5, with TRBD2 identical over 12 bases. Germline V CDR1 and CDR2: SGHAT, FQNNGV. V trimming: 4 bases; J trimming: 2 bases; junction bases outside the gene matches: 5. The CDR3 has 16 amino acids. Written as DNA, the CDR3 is TGTGCCAGCAGCTCACTCGGGACTAGCGGGCAAGAGACCCAGTACTTC. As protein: CASSSLGTSGQETQYF.

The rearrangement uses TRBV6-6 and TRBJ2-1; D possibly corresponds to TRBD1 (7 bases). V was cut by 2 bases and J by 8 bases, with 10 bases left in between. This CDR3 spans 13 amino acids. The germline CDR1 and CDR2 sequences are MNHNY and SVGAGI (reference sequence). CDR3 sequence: CASSYQGGDEQFF. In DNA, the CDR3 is TGTGCCAGCAGTTACCAGGGGGGTGATGAGCAGTTCTTC.

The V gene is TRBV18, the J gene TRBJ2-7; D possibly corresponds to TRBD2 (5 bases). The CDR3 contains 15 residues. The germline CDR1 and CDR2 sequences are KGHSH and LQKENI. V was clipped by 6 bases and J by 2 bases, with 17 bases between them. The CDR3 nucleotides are TGTGCCAGCTCGCCCCCCACACTAGGGCCCTACGAGCAGTACTTC. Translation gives CASSPPTLGPYEQYF.

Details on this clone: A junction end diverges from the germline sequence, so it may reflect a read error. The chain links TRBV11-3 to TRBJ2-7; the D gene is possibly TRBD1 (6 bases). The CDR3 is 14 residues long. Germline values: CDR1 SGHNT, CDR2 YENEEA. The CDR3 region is CTSSLDKDSYEQYF. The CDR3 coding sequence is TGTACCAGCAGCTTAGATAAGGACAGCTACGAGCAGTACTTC.

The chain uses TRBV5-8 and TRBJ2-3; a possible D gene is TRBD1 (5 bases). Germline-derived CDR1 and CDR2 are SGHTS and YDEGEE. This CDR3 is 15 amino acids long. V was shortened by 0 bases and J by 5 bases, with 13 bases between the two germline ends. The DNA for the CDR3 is TGTGCCAGCAGCTTGGAGGCACCTAGGGGAGATACGCAGTATTTT. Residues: CASSLEAPRGDTQYF.

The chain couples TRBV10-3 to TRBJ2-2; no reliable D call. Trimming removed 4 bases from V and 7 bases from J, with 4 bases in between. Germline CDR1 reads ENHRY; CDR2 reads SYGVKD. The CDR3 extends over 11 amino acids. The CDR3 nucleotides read TGTGCCATCAGTGTCGGCGGGGAGCTGTTTTTT. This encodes CAISVGGELFF.

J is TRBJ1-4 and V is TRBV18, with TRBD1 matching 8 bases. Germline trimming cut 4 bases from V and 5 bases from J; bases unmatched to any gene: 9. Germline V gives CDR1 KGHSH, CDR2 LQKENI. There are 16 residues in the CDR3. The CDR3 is CASSLTRTGPNEKLFF. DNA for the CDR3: TGTGCCAGCTCACTAACTAGGACAGGGCCAAATGAAAAACTGTTTTTT. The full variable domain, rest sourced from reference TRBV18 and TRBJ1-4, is NAGVMQNPRHLVRRRGQEARLRCSPMKGHSHVYWYRQLPEEGLKFMVYLQKENIIDESGMPKERFSAEFPKEGPSILRIQQVVRGDSAAYFCASSLTRTGPNEKLFFGSGTQLSVL.